This entry lists 32 T cell receptor beta chains sequenced from one sample in a study of cytomegalovirus exposure and HLA in healthy donors. Both 60 Vbeta primers and 13 Jbeta primers went into the PCR. Here immunoSEQ multiplex PCR was the method, and the copy in TCRdb shows in-frame clones only, minus some. The sample carries 110,000 to 150,000 clones, 70% to 80% recorded once. The sample comprised PBMCs. The receptors were gathered from a man aged 18 to 29 in good health and CMV-seronegative.

This sequence joins TRBV28 and TRBJ2-5; a weak D match, TRBD1 (5 bases). The end of the DNA fits TRBJ2-7 better, so the J call may be wrong. Germline V CDR1 and CDR2: MDHEN, SYDVKM. The CDR3 covers 14 residues. The CDR3 DNA sequence: TGTGCCAGCAGTTTGGTGGCAGGGAAGAACGAGCAGTACTTC. It encodes CASSLVAGKNEQYF.

The genes are TRBV27 and TRBJ1-4, with D possibly being TRBD1 (6 bases). Between the trimmed V and J ends, which lost 0 bases and 7 bases, there was a span of 12 bases. There are 15 residues in the CDR3. The V gene's germline CDR1 is MNHEY and CDR2 SMNVEV (reference sequence). CDR3 sequence (DNA): TGTGCCAGCAGTTTATCTGGGGGCGCAAGTGAAAAACTGTTTTTT. Translating it yields CASSLSGGASEKLFF.

This clone was seen a single time. The DNA of the CDR3 is TGTGCCAGCAGTTTAAACAGGGGAGGCTATGGCTACACCTTC. Protein product: CASSLNRGGYGYTF. This chain connects TRBV27 to TRBJ1-2; 7 bases match TRBD1. Germline trimming cut 2 bases from V and 4 bases from J; bases unmatched to any gene: 4. The CDR3 has 14 residues. CDR1 MNHEY and CDR2 SMNVEV come from the germline V gene (reference sequence).

This chain connects TRBV7-9 to TRBJ2-7; perhaps TRBD1 as D (6 bases). Germline assignment: CDR1 SEHNR and CDR2 FQNEAQ (reference sequence). The CDR3 contains 15 residues. V was cut by 5 bases and J by 3 bases, with 17 bases left in between. CDR3 protein: CASSQRQAGFYEQYF. The CDR3 DNA is TGTGCCAGCAGCCAACGACAGGCAGGGTTCTACGAGCAGTACTTC. Full variable domain (rest looked up from reference TRBV7-9 and TRBJ2-7): DTGVSQNPRHKITKRGQNVTFRCDPISEHNRLYWYRQTLGQGPEFLTYFQNEAQLEKSRLLSDRFSAERPKGSFSTLEIQRTEQGDSAMYLCASSQRQAGFYEQYFGPGTRLTVT.

As to this clone: One junction end disagrees with the germline gene, perhaps due to a read error. The chain employs TRBV19 and TRBJ1-1, with D tentatively TRBD1 (6 bases). The CDR3 covers 13 residues. Germline CDR1 LNHDA, CDR2 SQIVND (reference sequence). CDR3 loop: CASSLGQRTEALF. The CDR3 DNA follows: TGTGCCAGTAGTCTAGGACAGCGCACTGAAGCTCTCTTT.

The table lists this clone with a few counts. The chain has TRBV14 and TRBJ2-3; possible D gene TRBD1, 5 bases. This CDR3 has 15 residues. CDR1 SGHDN and CDR2 FVKESK come from the germline V gene. V lost 1 base to trimming and J lost 0 bases, with 8 bases between them. CDR3 sequence reads: CASSQGTISTDTQYF. The CDR3 nucleotides read TGTGCCAGCAGCCAAGGGACAATTAGCACAGATACGCAGTATTTT.

The V call is TRBV7-2, the J call TRBJ2-4, with D uncertain. V was clipped by 4 bases and J by 3 bases, with 16 bases between them. The CDR3 sequence is 16 residues long. CDR1 is SGHTA and CDR2 is FQGNSA in the germline V gene. The chain's CDR3 is CASSSTPSYSKNIQYF. DNA of the CDR3: TGTGCCAGCAGCTCAACCCCTTCCTACAGCAAAAACATTCAGTACTTC.

Here the CDR3 DNA reads TGTGCCAGTAGTATAGCAAGGAGCGGGAGGCGGGAGACCCAGTACTTC. Translated: CASSIARSGRRETQYF. This rearrangement joins TRBV19 to TRBJ2-5; the match to TRBD2 covers 9 bases. This CDR3 comprises 16 residues. Germline values: CDR1 LNHDA, CDR2 SQIVND (reference sequence). The ends lost 1 base at V and 5 bases at J; junction bases unmatched: 8.

V is TRBV10-1 and J is TRBJ2-3, with 9 bases that match TRBD2. V was pared by 0 bases and J by 5 bases, with 3 bases of the junction left unmatched. This CDR3 contains 15 residues. Looked up from germline, CDR1 is WNHNN and CDR2 is SYGVQD (reference sequence). The CDR3 DNA sequence: TGCGCCAGCAGTGAGTCGGCGGGGGGGCAAGATACGCAGTATTTT. Amino acids: CASSESAGGQDTQYF.

This clone was detected once. The CDR3 reads CASSPRGPRGGDTQYF. In nucleotides, the CDR3 is TGTGCCAGCAGCCCGCGCGGGCCGCGGGGGGGAGATACGCAGTATTTT. V is TRBV7-9 and J is TRBJ2-3; 9 nucleotides agree with TRBD2. CDR1 and CDR2 from the germline V gene are SEHNR and FQNEAQ (reference sequence). This CDR3 has 16 residues. V lost 5 bases to trimming and J lost 5 bases; unmatched junction nucleotides: 11.

The chain combines TRBV25-1 with TRBJ2-7; the match to TRBD1 covers 8 bases. This CDR3 has 15 residues. Germline CDR1 and CDR2: MGHDK and SYGVNS. V gave up 5 bases and J gave up 3 bases; unmatched junction bases: 9. CDR3 DNA: TGTGCCAGCAGTTCCGACAGGGGAGGTCGCTACGAGCAGTACTTC. It yields the protein CASSSDRGGRYEQYF.

The chain is built from TRBV11-1 and TRBJ2-3; TRBD2 agrees at 8 bases. CDR3 length equals 15 residues. V was clipped by 3 bases and J by 2 bases; unmatched bases: 4. Germline assignment: CDR1 SGHAT and CDR2 FQDESV (reference sequence). The CDR3 coding sequence is TGTGCCAGCAGCTTCAGCGGGGGACCCACAGATACGCAGTATTTT. This sequence encodes CASSFSGGPTDTQYF.

The V and J genes are TRBV28 and TRBJ2-1; 10 positions agree with TRBD2. Per germline, CDR1 MDHEN and CDR2 SYDVKM. This CDR3 is 17 amino acids long. Germline trimming cut 2 bases from V and 6 bases from J; bases unmatched to any gene: 10. In DNA, the CDR3 is TGTGCCAGCAGTTTACAGAGTCTAGCGGGAGCGGGCAATGAGCAGTTCTTC. This codes for CASSLQSLAGAGNEQFF.

The chain recombines TRBV7-3 with TRBJ2-2, with 11 bases fitting TRBD1. In germline, CDR1 is SGHTA, CDR2 FQGTGA. This CDR3 region has 15 residues. V shed 5 bases, J shed 7 bases, and the junction held 6 bases outside the gene matches. The CDR3 reads CASSPDRGHSGELFF. Here the CDR3 DNA reads TGTGCCAGCAGCCCGGACAGGGGGCATAGCGGGGAGCTGTTTTTT.

This clone showed up just a few times. As the CDR3 is not closed by the conserved phenylalanine or tryptophan, this likely results from a read error. This chain connects TRBV5-1 to TRBJ1-1; a weak D match, TRBD1 (5 bases). The CDR3 runs to 17 residues. V was cut by 3 bases and J by 11 bases, with 29 bases left in between. The V gene's germline CDR1 is SGHRS and CDR2 YFSETQ. The CDR3 DNA reads as TGCGCCAGCAGCTACGAAGGGGTCTGGCCATCCAGGAACGTGGCTTTCGTT. Residues: CASSYEGVWPSRNVAFV.

The chain joins TRBV7-9 to TRBJ1-2; D perhaps matches TRBD1 (6 bases). The V gene's germline CDR1 is SEHNR and CDR2 FQNEAQ (reference sequence). This CDR3 region has 17 residues. The germline V and J ends were trimmed by 5 bases and 2 bases, with 21 bases remaining between them. The CDR3 nucleotides read TGTGCCAGCAGCAGAGGGACAAAACTATTGGGCAACTATGGCTACACCTTC. Its protein product is CASSRGTKLLGNYGYTF.

This chain uses TRBV27 with TRBJ2-3; D call uncertain. Trimming removed 6 bases at V and 1 base at J, with 8 bases between. The CDR3 runs 13 residues. Germline V gene data show CDR1 as MNHEY and CDR2 as SMNVEV (reference sequence). The DNA of the CDR3 is TGTGCCAGCAGCCCCTCGGGCACAGATACGCAGTATTTT. It specifies CASSPSGTDTQYF.

About this clone: At one boundary the junction diverges from the germline segment, which might be a read error. This chain links TRBV7-9 with TRBJ1-1, with 7 bases that match TRBD1. The length of the CDR3 is 14 residues. CDR1 is SEHNR and CDR2 is FQNEAQ in the germline V gene (reference sequence). DNA of the CDR3: TGTGCCAGCAGATTAGGGGGCATGAACACTGAAGCTTTCTTT. Protein sequence: CASRLGGMNTEAFF. Together with reference TRBV7-9 and TRBJ1-1, the CDR3 gives the full variable domain: DTGVSQNPRHKITKRGQNVTFRCDPISEHNRLYWYRQTLGQGPEFLTYFQNEAQLEKSRLLSDRFSAERPKGSFSTLEIQRTEQGDSAMYLCASRLGGMNTEAFFGQGTRLTVV.

The chain joins TRBV7-2 to TRBJ1-1; D is unresolved. The germline V gene encodes CDR1 SGHTA and CDR2 FQGNSA. The germline V and J ends were trimmed by 5 bases and 2 bases, with 12 bases remaining between them. CDR3 length equals 14 residues. The CDR3 coding sequence is TGTGCCAGCAGCCTAGGCAGATCTAACACTGAAGCTTTCTTT. Its translation is CASSLGRSNTEAFF. The complete variable domain, with remaining parts taken from reference TRBV7-2 and TRBJ1-1, reads GAGVSQSPSNKVTEKGKDVELRCDPISGHTALYWYRQSLGQGLEFLIYFQGNSAPDKSGLPSDRFSAERTGGSVSTLTIQRTQQEDSAVYLCASSLGRSNTEAFFGQGTRLTVV.

This clone has only one observation. V and J are TRBV18 and TRBJ1-1; TRBD1 matches at 7 bases. The length of the CDR3 is 17 residues. The V segment lost 3 bases and the J segment 0 bases; nucleotides outside the gene matches: 10. Germline CDR1 and CDR2: KGHSH and LQKENI. This CDR3 is CASSPTARTGMNTEAFF. CDR3 sequence (DNA): TGTGCCAGCTCACCGACTGCCAGGACAGGCATGAACACTGAAGCTTTCTTT.

The rearrangement links TRBV6-1 to TRBJ2-7, with 10 bases lining up with TRBD2. The ends lost 4 bases at V and 0 bases at J; junction bases unmatched: 3. Looked up from germline, CDR1 is MNHNS and CDR2 is SASEGT. The CDR3 is 15 amino acids. The CDR3 DNA follows: TGTGCCAGCAGTGCCGGACTAGCGGTCTCCTACGAGCAGTACTTC. It encodes CASSAGLAVSYEQYF.

Only one count was recorded for this clone. The genes are TRBV7-9 and TRBJ2-7; D unclear. The CDR3 runs to 15 residues. Germline CDR1 SEHNR, CDR2 FQNEAQ (reference sequence). Trimming removed 1 base from V and 1 base from J, with 11 bases in between. Here the CDR3 reads CASSLDSYLSYEQYF. The CDR3 coding sequence is TGTGCCAGCAGCTTAGACAGTTACCTATCCTACGAGCAGTACTTC.

V usage is TRBV12-5 and J usage is TRBJ2-2, with D maybe TRBD2 (6 bases). Between the trimmed V and J ends, which lost 5 bases and 2 bases, there was a span of 12 bases. This CDR3 has 15 amino acids. The V gene's germline CDR1 is LGHNT and CDR2 FRNRAP. CDR3 in amino acids: CASGPRDSNTGELFF. The CDR3 bases are TGTGCTAGTGGTCCCCGGGACTCCAACACCGGGGAGCTGTTTTTT. Full variable domain (remainder filled in from reference TRBV12-5 and TRBJ2-2): DARVTQTPRHKVTEMGQEVTMRCQPILGHNTVFWYRQTMMQGLELLAYFRNRAPLDDSGMPKDRFSAEMPDATLATLKIQPSEPRDSAVYFCASGPRDSNTGELFFGEGSRLTVL.

This clone has only one observation. V and J are TRBV9 and TRBJ2-5; TRBD2 matches 12 bases. The CDR3 length is 15 residues. In germline, CDR1 is SGDLS, CDR2 YYNGEE. J was trimmed by 0 bases and V by 4 bases; bases with no gene match: 1. This CDR3 is CASSLAGGYQETQYF. The CDR3 DNA follows: TGTGCCAGCAGCCTAGCGGGAGGGTACCAAGAGACCCAGTACTTC.

The CDR3 sequence: CASKLGTSEYNEQFF. CDR3 nucleotide sequence: TGTGCCAGCAAACTAGGGACTAGCGAGTACAATGAGCAGTTCTTC. The V and J genes are TRBV2 and TRBJ2-1; TRBD2 agrees at 10 bases. The germline V gene encodes CDR1 SNHLY and CDR2 FYNNEI. J was trimmed by 4 bases and V by 7 bases; bases with no gene match: 7. The CDR3 is 15 residues long.

The V gene is TRBV6-1, the J gene TRBJ2-3; D unclear. The ends were cut back, 0 bases at V and 0 bases at J, with 16 bases in the middle. Looked up from germline, CDR1 is MNHNS and CDR2 is SASEGT. The CDR3 is 18 amino acids. The DNA for the CDR3 is TGTGCCAGCAGTGAAGCTAGGCGGCTTTCTACTAGCACAGATACGCAGTATTTT. The encoded protein is CASSEARRLSTSTDTQYF.

The chain combines TRBV7-7 with TRBJ2-5, with D perhaps TRBD1 (8 bases). Deletions cut 5 bases from V and 2 bases from J, with 21 bases between. The CDR3 loop spans 17 amino acids. Germline V gene lookup returns CDR1 SSHAT and CDR2 FNYEAQ (reference sequence). CDR3: CASSPGQVQGGQETQYF. The DNA for the CDR3 is TGTGCCAGCAGCCCGGGACAGGTACAGGGAGGGCAAGAGACCCAGTACTTC.

This sequence joins TRBV5-6 and TRBJ2-4; a possible D gene is TRBD1 (6 bases). Trimming removed 4 bases from V and 3 bases from J, with 23 bases in between. The CDR3 consists of 18 residues. Looked up from germline, CDR1 is SGHDT and CDR2 is YYEEEE. This CDR3 is CASSRTGFTGLNKNIQYF. Written as DNA, the CDR3 is TGTGCCAGCAGCCGTACAGGGTTCACGGGGCTGAACAAAAACATTCAGTACTTC. Combining the CDR3 with reference TRBV5-6 and TRBJ2-4 gives the whole variable domain DAGVTQSPTHLIKTRGQQVTLRCSPKSGHDTVSWYQQALGQGPQFIFQYYEEEERQRGNFPDRFSGHQFPNYSSELNVNALLLGDSALYLCASSRTGFTGLNKNIQYFGAGTRLSVL.

This chain links TRBV9 with TRBJ2-2; 12 positions agree with TRBD1. The V gene end was trimmed by 1 base and the J gene end by 5 bases; junction bases not matched to a gene: 9. The CDR3 runs to 18 residues. Germline V gene lookup returns CDR1 SGDLS and CDR2 YYNGEE. This CDR3 reads CASSVFGTGGGSTGELFF. CDR3 bases: TGTGCCAGCAGCGTATTCGGGACAGGGGGCGGAAGTACCGGGGAGCTGTTTTTT.

This clone turned up a few times. Because the CDR3 is missing its conserved closing phenylalanine or tryptophan, this is likely a read error. J is TRBJ1-4 and V is TRBV27; 8 nucleotides agree with TRBD1. J was trimmed by 7 bases and V by 2 bases; bases with no gene match: 15. From germline, CDR1 is MNHEY and CDR2 SMNVEV (reference sequence). The CDR3 is 18 residues long. CDR3 sequence: CASSLLQPQGAGSEKLFV. The CDR3 coding sequence is TGTGCCAGCAGTTTACTCCAACCCCAGGGGGCAGGAAGTGAAAAACTGTTTGTT.

The chain is built from TRBV19 and TRBJ1-1; D unclear. This CDR3 spans 17 amino acids. V was pared by 1 base and J by 3 bases, with 18 bases between. CDR1 and CDR2 from the germline V gene are LNHDA and SQIVND (reference sequence). The CDR3 region is CASSIGVRGFADTEAFF. Written as DNA, the CDR3 is TGTGCCAGTAGTATAGGGGTTAGAGGATTCGCGGACACTGAAGCTTTCTTT.

The chain couples TRBV9 to TRBJ2-5; 10 bases line up with TRBD2. Germline V gene sequence: CDR1 SGDLS, CDR2 YYNGEE. V was clipped by 0 bases and J by 4 bases; unmatched bases: 3. The CDR3 runs to 15 residues. DNA of the CDR3: TGTGCCAGCAGCGTAGGAGTAGCGGGAGGAGAGACCCAGTACTTC. Encoded protein: CASSVGVAGGETQYF.